This T cell receptor (beta chain) was found in a study of monozygotic twins with inflammatory bowel disease. Study-wide points: Healthy co-twins, by inverse Simpson, had higher TCRbeta diversity than their siblings with IBD. Ultimately, a single strong signal or clonotype associated with IBD was not supported.

No DNA is given; TCRdb re-called the 5' RACE reads and lists each CDR3 protein once. The repertoire shows roughly 170,000 distinct CDR3 sequences; the top ten hold 7.4%. The CDR3 is 12 residues long. Germline V gene sequence: CDR1 SGHRS, CDR2 YFSETQ. On this clonotype: Its antigen is unidentified.

This clonotype originated in a human donor with ulcerative colitis or Crohn's disease, or a healthy co-twin of an affected twin (not recorded which). J is TRBJ2-1 and V is TRBV5-1. Sequenced: blood. The CDR3 loop is CASTNYNNEQFF.